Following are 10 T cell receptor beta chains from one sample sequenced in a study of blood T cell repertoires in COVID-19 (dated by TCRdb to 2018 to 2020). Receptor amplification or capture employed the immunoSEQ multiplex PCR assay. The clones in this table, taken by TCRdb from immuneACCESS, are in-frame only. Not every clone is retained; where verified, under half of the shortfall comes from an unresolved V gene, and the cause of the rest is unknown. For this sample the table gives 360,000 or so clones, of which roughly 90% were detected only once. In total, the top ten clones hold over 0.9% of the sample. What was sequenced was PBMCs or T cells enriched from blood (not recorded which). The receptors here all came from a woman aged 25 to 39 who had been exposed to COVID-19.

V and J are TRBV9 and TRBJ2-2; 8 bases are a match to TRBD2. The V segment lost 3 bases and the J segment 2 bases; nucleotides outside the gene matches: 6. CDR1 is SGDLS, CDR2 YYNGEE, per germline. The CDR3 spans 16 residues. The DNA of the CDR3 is TGTGCCAGCAGCGCCGTTAGCGGGACTAACACCGGGGAGCTGTTTTTT. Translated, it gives CASSAVSGTNTGELFF.

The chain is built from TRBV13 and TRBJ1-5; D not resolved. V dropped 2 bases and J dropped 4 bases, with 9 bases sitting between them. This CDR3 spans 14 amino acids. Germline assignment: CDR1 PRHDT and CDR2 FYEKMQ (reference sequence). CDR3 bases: TGTGCCAGCAGCTTAATGGGAGGGAATCAGCCCCAGCATTTT. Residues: CASSLMGGNQPQHF.

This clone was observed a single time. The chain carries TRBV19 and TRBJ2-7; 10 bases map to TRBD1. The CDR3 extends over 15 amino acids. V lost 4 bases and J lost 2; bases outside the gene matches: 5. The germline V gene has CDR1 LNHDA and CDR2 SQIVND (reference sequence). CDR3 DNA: TGTGCCAGTAGTAAGACCGGGACAGGGGCCTACGAGCAGTACTTC. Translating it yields CASSKTGTGAYEQYF.

The CDR3 DNA reads TGTGCCAGCAGTTCGGGACAGGGAGACTATGGCTACACCTTC. It yields the protein CASSSGQGDYGYTF. The chain links TRBV6-5 to TRBJ1-2, with 9 bases that match TRBD1. The CDR3 contains 14 residues. V shed 4 bases, J shed 3 bases, and the junction held 3 bases outside the gene matches. The germline CDR1 and CDR2 sequences are MNHEY and SVGAGI.

CDR3 nucleotide sequence: TGTGCCAGCAGCTTAATTGGGGCACAAACAGGGAGTAACACTGAAGCTTTCTTT. Translation gives CASSLIGAQTGSNTEAFF. The chain couples TRBV7-9 to TRBJ1-1, with D perhaps matching TRBD1 (6 bases). The CDR3 consists of 18 residues. Germline V CDR1 and CDR2: SEHNR, FQNEAQ (reference sequence). Deletions cut 2 bases from V and 2 bases from J, with 21 bases between. The full variable domain, its missing parts supplied by reference TRBV7-9 and TRBJ1-1, is DTGVSQNPRHKITKRGQNVTFRCDPISEHNRLYWYRQTLGQGPEFLTYFQNEAQLEKSRLLSDRFSAERPKGSFSTLEIQRTEQGDSAMYLCASSLIGAQTGSNTEAFFGQGTRLTVV.

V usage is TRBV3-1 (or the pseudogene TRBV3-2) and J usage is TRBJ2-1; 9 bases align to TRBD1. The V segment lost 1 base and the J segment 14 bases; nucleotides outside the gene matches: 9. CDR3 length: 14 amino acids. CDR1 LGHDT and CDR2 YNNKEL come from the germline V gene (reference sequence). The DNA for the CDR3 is TGTGCCAGCAGCCAAGGGGGTTTGGACAGGGGAAAGTTCTTC. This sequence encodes CASSQGGLDRGKFF.

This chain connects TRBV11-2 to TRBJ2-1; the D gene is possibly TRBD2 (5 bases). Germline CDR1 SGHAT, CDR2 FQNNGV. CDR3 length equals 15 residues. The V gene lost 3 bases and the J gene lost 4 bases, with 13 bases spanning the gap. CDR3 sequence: CASSFGGSGYNEQFF. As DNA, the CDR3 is TGTGCCAGCAGCTTCGGTGGGAGTGGGTACAATGAGCAGTTCTTC. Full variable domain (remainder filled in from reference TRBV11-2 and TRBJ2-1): EAGVAQSPRYKIIEKRQSVAFWCNPISGHATLYWYQQILGQGPKLLIQFQNNGVVDDSQLPKDRFSAERLKGVDSTLKIQPAKLEDSAVYLCASSFGGSGYNEQFFGPGTRLTVL.

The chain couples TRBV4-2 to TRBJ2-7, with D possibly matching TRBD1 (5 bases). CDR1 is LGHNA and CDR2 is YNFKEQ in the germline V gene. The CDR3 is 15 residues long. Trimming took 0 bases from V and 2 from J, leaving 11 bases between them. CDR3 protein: CASSQDGQGTYEQYF. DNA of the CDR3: TGTGCCAGCAGCCAAGATGGGCAGGGAACCTACGAGCAGTACTTC.

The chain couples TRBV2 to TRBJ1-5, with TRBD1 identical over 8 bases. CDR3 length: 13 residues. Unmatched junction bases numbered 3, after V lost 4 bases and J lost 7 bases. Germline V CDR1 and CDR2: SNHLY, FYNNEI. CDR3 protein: CASSGQGTQPQHF. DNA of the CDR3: TGTGCCAGCAGTGGACAGGGGACGCAGCCCCAGCATTTT.

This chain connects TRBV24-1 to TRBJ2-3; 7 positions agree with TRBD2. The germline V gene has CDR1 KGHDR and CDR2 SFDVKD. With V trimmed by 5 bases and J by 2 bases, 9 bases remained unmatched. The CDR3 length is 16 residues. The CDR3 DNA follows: TGTGCCACCAGTGTCCGAGGGAGGGGCATCACAGATACGCAGTATTTT. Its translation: CATSVRGRGITDTQYF.